This T cell receptor beta chain was recovered during a study of T cell responses to AZD1222 COVID-19 vaccine. At the level of the study: Both about-4-week and about-12-week second-dose recipients were combined. Study-level points and caveats: Samples come after the peak T cell response, not at day 14. Nearly half of unique spike-specific TCRs reportedly avoided B.1.351 and B.1.1.7 mutated regions. Baseline antibody screening turned up just six seropositive AZD1222 recipients.

V gave up 0 bases and J gave up 6 bases, with 15 bases separating them. CDR3 length: 15 residues. Germline V lookup: CDR1 SQVTM, CDR2 ANQGSEA. Repertoires were generated with immunoSEQ multiplex PCR, while TCRdb's copy carries only in-frame clones and drops some. The sample has about 150,000 clones, 88% seen once. About this clone: The antigen remains undetermined.

The chain joins TRBV29-1 to TRBJ2-1; D remains ambiguous. The source material was peripheral blood, sampled on day 0 of AZD1222 vaccination. The TCR originated in an adult in good health. CDR3 in DNA: TGCAGCGTTGAAGATCAAGATTCGGCGATCAATGAGCAGTTCTTC. This gives the protein CSVEDQDSAINEQFF.